The 16 T cell receptor beta chains reported below all come from one sample, sequenced in a study of tumor-infiltrating lymphocytes in primary liver carcinoma. Germline DNA was also extracted, with blood RNA taken from unsorted whole blood. Total RNA (approximately 500 ng) served as template for TCR beta cDNA synthesis primed by a constant-region primer. Libraries of TCR beta came from three nested multiplex PCR rounds with slightly modified ARM-PCR. The study ran its first two PCR rounds for about 11 cycles each, using TRBV1-TRBV30 forward primers and a C-beta reverse primer. MiXCR, run by TCRdb on the multiplex PCR reads, gives a single entry per CDR3 protein. The profile covers about 300,000 distinct CDR3 sequences, with more than 55% appearing a single time and more than 8.5% taken by the ten largest. Sequenced sample: peripheral blood. All receptors derive from a man in his forties or fifties with primary liver carcinoma and hepatitis B virus infection.

The chain has TRBV4-3 and TRBJ2-7; TRBD2 is a possible D gene (5 bases). Germline V CDR1 and CDR2: LGHNA, YSLEER. The V gene lost 0 bases and the J gene lost 4 bases, with 13 bases spanning the gap. The CDR3 contains 15 residues. CDR3 amino acids: CASSQDCVSEYEQYF. In nucleotides, the CDR3 is TGCGCCAGCAGCCAAGATTGTGTTAGCGAGTACGAGCAGTACTTC.

About this clonotype itself: A much larger clonotype is one base distant, so this may be a read error. The chain joins TRBV4-1 to TRBJ2-3, with D possibly being TRBD2 (5 bases). The CDR3 contains 13 residues. Germline lookup yields CDR1 MGHRA and CDR2 YSYEKL. The CDR3 DNA reads TGCACCAGCAAATTTGAGGGCCAAGATACGCAGTATTTT. It specifies CTSKFEGQDTQYF.

About this clonotype itself: The conserved phenylalanine or tryptophan is not found at the CDR3 terminus, so this likely reflects a read error. V and J are TRBV4-2 and TRBJ2-7; D possibly matches TRBD1 or TRBD2 (5 bases each). Germline loops: CDR1 LGHNA, CDR2 YNFKEQ. V was clipped by 0 bases and J by 4 bases, with 13 bases between them. The CDR3 is 15 amino acids. The CDR3 reads CASSQDKGSGYEQYL. The DNA of the CDR3 is TGTGCCAGCAGCCAAGATAAGGGGAGCGGTTACGAGCAGTACCTC.

This clonotype was recorded at least ten times. V gene TRBV4-2 combines with J gene TRBJ2-3, with D hard to call. V gave up 4 bases and J gave up 8 bases, with 7 bases separating them. CDR1 is LGHNA and CDR2 is YNFKEQ in the germline V gene. This CDR3 has 11 amino acids. The CDR3 DNA is TGTGCCAGCAGCCTGGCCGCTACGCAGTATTTT. This gives the protein CASSLAATQYF.

Remarks on this clonotype: This clone may be a read error of a much larger clone one base away. The chain carries TRBV11-2 and TRBJ1-1; D is undetermined. Germline CDR1 SGHAT, CDR2 FQNNGV. The CDR3 totals 12 residues. The CDR3 loop reads CANSLDNTEAFF. CDR3 sequence (DNA): TGTGCCAACAGCTTAGACAACACTGAAGCTTTCTTT.

Points on this clonotype: One junction end does not reproduce the germline sequence, and a read error may be involved. This chain's CDR3 is CSLGRGTRGTEAVF. The CDR3 DNA reads TGCAGCCTTGGTCGGGGGACTCGTGGCACTGAAGCTGTCTTT. V gene TRBV29-1 combines with J gene TRBJ1-1; tentatively, D is TRBD1 (5 bases). CDR3 length equals 14 residues. Germline loops: CDR1 SQVTM, CDR2 ANQGSEA.

A word on this clonotype: Just one base apart from a much larger clone, this may be a read error. The chain recombines TRBV12-3 or TRBV12-4 with TRBJ2-5, with TRBD2 matching over 11 bases. This CDR3 has 14 amino acids. Trimming took 6 bases from V and 7 from J; bases not matched to a gene: 7. CDR3 in DNA: TGTGCCAGCAGCGTACTAGCGGGAGTAGGGACCCAGTACTTC. Protein sequence: CASSVLAGVGTQYF.

Remarks on this clonotype: A read error may account for a junction end that differs from germline. The J gene is TRBJ2-1, the V gene TRBV6-5; 7 nucleotides match TRBD2. The CDR3 is made up of 17 amino acids. CDR1 is MNHEY and CDR2 is SVGAGI in the germline V gene. CDR3 in amino acids: CASNYPYLGGGVNEQFF. Written as DNA, the CDR3 is TGTGCCAGCAATTACCCTTATCTCGGCGGGGGAGTCAATGAGCAGTTCTTC.

As to this clonotype: A much larger clone lies a single base off, so this may be a read error. The chain has TRBV6-5 and TRBJ2-2, with D possibly TRBD1 on 5 matching bases. CDR1 MNHEY and CDR2 SVGAGI come from the germline V gene. Trimming removed 5 bases at V and 7 bases at J, with 14 bases between. The CDR3 loop spans 14 amino acids. DNA of the CDR3: TGTGCCAGCAGTAGGAAGACAGTCGGCGGGGAGCTGTTTTTT. This sequence encodes CASSRKTVGGELFF.

The V gene is TRBV12-3 or TRBV12-4, the J gene TRBJ2-2; TRBD1 is a possible D gene (6 bases). The CDR3 spans 13 residues. V lost 1 base and J lost 7, with 7 bases in between. The CDR3 reads CASSLEGVGELFF. The CDR3, as DNA: TGTGCCAGCAGTTTAGAGGGGGTCGGGGAGCTGTTTTTT.

This chain joins TRBV11-2 and TRBJ2-1; the D gene is possibly TRBD1 (5 bases). V lost 0 bases and J 4 bases, leaving 10 bases between the germline ends. Germline CDR1 reads SGHAT; CDR2 reads FQNNGV. The CDR3 has 15 amino acids. The CDR3 nucleotides read TGTGCCAGCAGCTTAGATGGGGCAGCGTACAATGAGCAGTTCTTC. Encoded protein: CASSLDGAAYNEQFF. Full variable domain (outside the CDR3, taken from reference TRBV11-2 and TRBJ2-1): EAGVAQSPRYKIIEKRQSVAFWCNPISGHATLYWYQQILGQGPKLLIQFQNNGVVDDSQLPKDRFSAERLKGVDSTLKIQPAKLEDSAVYLCASSLDGAAYNEQFFGPGTRLTVL.

This clonotype was picked up a small number of times. The chain carries TRBV6-2 or TRBV6-3 and TRBJ1-3, with a weak D call TRBD1 (5 bases). Germline V CDR1 and CDR2: MNHEY, SVGEGT. V was cut by 7 bases and J by 0 bases, with 13 bases left in between. The CDR3 has 15 residues. CDR3: CASIIGTYSGNTIYF. DNA of the CDR3: TGTGCCAGCATTATCGGGACCTACTCTGGAAACACCATATATTTT.

As regards this clonotype: A single base separates this from a much larger clone, so it may be a read error. The rearrangement links TRBV12-3 or TRBV12-4 to TRBJ2-5, with a tentative D call TRBD1 (5 bases). There are 13 residues in the CDR3. With 5 bases removed from V and 2 bases from J, the gap between germline ends came to 9 bases. The CDR3: CASSPRQQETQYF. The CDR3 bases are TGTGCCAGCAGTCCACGACAGCAAGAGACCCAGTACTTC.

There are a few counts of this clonotype. The chain has TRBV30 and TRBJ2-6; 7 nucleotides agree with TRBD1. Unmatched junction bases numbered 9, after V lost 8 bases and J lost 2 bases. CDR3 size: 15 residues. The V gene's germline CDR1 is GTSNPN and CDR2 SVGIG (reference sequence). The CDR3 is CARDQDRPGANVLTF. The CDR3 DNA sequence: TGTGCCAGGGACCAGGACAGGCCTGGGGCCAACGTCCTGACTTTC.

Many counts were recorded for this clonotype. The J gene is TRBJ2-1, the V gene TRBV6-1; 12 bases are a match to TRBD2. CDR1 is MNHNS, CDR2 SASEGT, per germline. Germline trimming cut 6 bases from V and 5 bases from J; bases unmatched to any gene: 5. The CDR3 totals 15 residues. The CDR3 loop reads CASSLGLAGHNEQFF. The CDR3, as DNA: TGTGCCAGCAGCTTAGGACTAGCGGGGCACAATGAGCAGTTCTTC.

Comment on this clonotype: One end of the junction does not line up with germline, which may come from a read error. The V gene is TRBV4-3, the J gene TRBJ2-5; D is unclear. Germline V gives CDR1 LGHNA, CDR2 YSLEER. The CDR3 has 15 residues. The CDR3 sequence: CAISQTFGSWETQYF. CDR3 DNA sequence: TGCGCCATCAGCCAGACGTTCGGGTCTTGGGAGACCCAGTACTTC.